This T cell receptor (beta chain) comes out of a study of blood T cell repertoires in COVID-19. Germline V gives CDR1 SGHRS, CDR2 YFSETQ. V was clipped by 0 bases and J by 1 base, with 8 bases between them. The CDR3 runs 15 residues. The age range of participants was 18 to 89 years, with residence in fewer than 25 US areas. Here immunoSEQ multiplex PCR was the method, and the copy in TCRdb shows in-frame clones only, minus some. The sample records about 300,000 clones, just over 85% being singletons. The sample comprised PBMCs or T cells enriched from blood (not recorded which). The rearrangement links TRBV5-1 to TRBJ1-3; D may be TRBD1 (6 bases). The TCR was taken from a young woman who had recovered from COVID-19. The CDR3 here is CASSLGDNSGNTIYF. CDR3 in DNA: TGCGCCAGCAGCTTGGGGGACAATTCTGGAAACACCATATATTTT.